These T cell receptor beta chains were read from a single sample in a study of somatic mutations in cytotoxic T cells in rheumatoid arthritis. Produced via immunoSEQ multiplex PCR; TCRdb's table is partial and in-frame only. The data contain 15,000 to 20,000 clones, approximately 74% of them singletons. The sample comprised CD8+ T cells sorted from blood. The receptors here all came from a man in his 60s in good health. CDR3s include the opening cysteine and the closing phenylalanine or tryptophan. Fields, in order: CDR3 DNA, CDR3 protein, clone size, J gene, D gene, V gene. A D gene is named only where the DNA matches it firmly. Only some rows state a clone size, as once, few, many or a class for expanded clones.

DNA: TGTGCCAGCAGCTTAGGGACTAGCGGGAGGGCCGAGCAGTACTTC
CDR3: CASSLGTSGRAEQYF
size: -
J: TRBJ2-7
D: TRBD2
V: TRBV11-1

DNA: TGTGCCAGCAGTGAATATGAGTTCCAAGAGACCCAGTACTTC
CDR3: CASSEYEFQETQYF
size: -
J: TRBJ2-5
D: -
V: TRBV25-1

DNA: TGCAGCGTTTCACTAGCGGGAGGGGACAATGAGCAGTTCTTC
CDR3: CSVSLAGGDNEQFF
size: -
J: TRBJ2-1
D: TRBD2
V: TRBV29-1

DNA: TGCGCCAGCAGCCAAGGATCAGCGGGGCCTTCTTACGAGCAGTACTTC
CDR3: CASSQGSAGPSYEQYF
size: -
J: TRBJ2-7
D: TRBD2
V: TRBV4-1

DNA: TGTGCCTGGAGCAGACTAGCGGGAGGGTTATACAATGAGCAGTTCTTC
CDR3: CAWSRLAGGLYNEQFF
size: -
J: TRBJ2-1
D: TRBD2
V: TRBV30

DNA: TGTGCTAGCAGCTTAGGCCCAGCGGGGGGGACCGGGGAGCTGTTTTTT
CDR3: CASSLGPAGGTGELFF
size: once
J: TRBJ2-2
D: TRBD2
V: TRBV7-7

DNA: TGTGCCAGCAGTGAAGCTAGATCCTACGAGCAGTACTTC
CDR3: CASSEARSYEQYF
size: -
J: TRBJ2-7
D: -
V: TRBV6-1

DNA: TGTGCCATCAGTGAGGGCCCCGGAGGAGGGCCGGACTACAATGAGCAGTTCTTC
CDR3: CAISEGPGGGPDYNEQFF
size: -
J: TRBJ2-1
D: -
V: TRBV10-3

DNA: TGTGCCAGCAGCGCCTTTAGCGGGAGAAGCTCCGGGGAGCTGTTTTTT
CDR3: CASSAFSGRSSGELFF
size: -
J: TRBJ2-2
D: TRBD2
V: TRBV7-3

DNA: TGTGCCAGCAGTGAATACCGACAGGGAGGCACTGAAGCTTTCTTT
CDR3: CASSEYRQGGTEAFF
size: -
J: TRBJ1-1
D: TRBD1
V: TRBV25-1

DNA: TGCGCCAGCAGCCAAGGACTAGCGGGGGCCTACGAGCAGTACTTC
CDR3: CASSQGLAGAYEQYF
size: -
J: TRBJ2-7
D: TRBD2
V: TRBV4-1

DNA: TGTGCCAGCAGTTTGACAGGGTTCGATCAGCCCCAGCATTTT
CDR3: CASSLTGFDQPQHF
size: few
J: TRBJ1-5
D: TRBD1
V: TRBV27

DNA: TGTGCCAGCAGTGAAACCCAGGGGTCAGATACGCAGTATTTT
CDR3: CASSETQGSDTQYF
size: once
J: TRBJ2-3
D: -
V: TRBV27

DNA: TGCGCCAGCAGCCAAGACCCTCTGGCGGGAGGAGTTACAGATACGCAGTATTTT
CDR3: CASSQDPLAGGVTDTQYF
size: -
J: TRBJ2-3
D: TRBD2
V: TRBV4-3

DNA: TGCGCCAGCAGCCCTTCGGACATATCCTACGAGCAGTACTTC
CDR3: CASSPSDISYEQYF
size: few
J: TRBJ2-7
D: -
V: TRBV4-1

DNA: TGTGCCAGCAGTGAAGGGCTAGCGGGAGCTCGGGATACGCAGTATTTT
CDR3: CASSEGLAGARDTQYF
size: few
J: TRBJ2-3
D: TRBD2
V: TRBV2

DNA: TGTGCCAGCAGTTATTCGGGTGCCACCGGGGAGCTGTTTTTT
CDR3: CASSYSGATGELFF
size: few
J: TRBJ2-2
D: -
V: TRBV6-5

DNA: TGTGCCAGCAGTCGACAGGGGGCGACCTCACCCCTCCACTTT
CDR3: CASSRQGATSPLHF
size: -
J: TRBJ1-6
D: TRBD1
V: TRBV7-9

DNA: TGTGCCAGCAGTTTAGGGCTAGCGGGACTCGAGGCCCAGTACTTC
CDR3: CASSLGLAGLEAQYF
size: few
J: TRBJ2-5
D: TRBD2
V: TRBV27

DNA: TGTGCCAGCACTCCCCTATATAGCGGGGACGGGCAAGGCTATGAGCAGTTCTTC
CDR3: CASTPLYSGDGQGYEQFF
size: -
J: TRBJ2-1
D: TRBD2
V: TRBV27

DNA: TGCGCCAGCAGCCCAACTTTAGCGGGGGGGCTGACAGATACGCAGTATTTT
CDR3: CASSPTLAGGLTDTQYF
size: -
J: TRBJ2-3
D: TRBD2
V: TRBV4-1

DNA: TGCGCCAGCAGCGGCGGACTAGCGGGGGGGCAAGCCAAAAACATTCAGTACTTC
CDR3: CASSGGLAGGQAKNIQYF
size: -
J: TRBJ2-4
D: TRBD2
V: TRBV5-1

DNA: TGTGCCAGCAGCTTACGGACTAGCGGGCGGCCAGATACGCAGTATTTT
CDR3: CASSLRTSGRPDTQYF
size: -
J: TRBJ2-3
D: TRBD2
V: TRBV11-3

DNA: TGCAGTGCTAGTAGCTCACACTTC
CDR3: CSASSSHF
size: -
J: TRBJ2-7
D: -
V: TRBV20-1

DNA: TGCGCCAGCAGCTTGGCCACTAGCGGGTTACTACAAGAGACCCAGTACTTC
CDR3: CASSLATSGLLQETQYF
size: few
J: TRBJ2-5
D: TRBD2
V: TRBV5-1

DNA: TGTGCCAGCAGCGTAGGGACAGCTAGCACAGATACGCAGTATTTT
CDR3: CASSVGTASTDTQYF
size: -
J: TRBJ2-3
D: -
V: TRBV9

DNA: TGTGCCAGCAGCTTAGAATGGGACTGGGACAATGAGCAGTTCTTC
CDR3: CASSLEWDWDNEQFF
size: -
J: TRBJ2-1
D: -
V: TRBV7-2

DNA: TGCGCCAGCAGCTTGGGGACAGATCTCTACAATGAGCAGTTCTTC
CDR3: CASSLGTDLYNEQFF
size: -
J: TRBJ2-1
D: -
V: TRBV5-1

DNA: TGTGCCAGCAGCGTGCAACTTTTAAAGGAGTCGAGACAGCCCCAGCATTTT
CDR3: CASSVQLLKESRQPQHF
size: -
J: TRBJ1-5
D: -
V: TRBV5-4

DNA: TGTGCCAGCAGTGAAGGGAGGGTAGGGATTAAGACCCAGTACTTC
CDR3: CASSEGRVGIKTQYF
size: -
J: TRBJ2-5
D: -
V: TRBV2

DNA: TGTGCCAGCAGCTTAGTTAGCGGGAGATCCTACGAGCAGTACTTC
CDR3: CASSLVSGRSYEQYF
size: -
J: TRBJ2-7
D: TRBD2
V: TRBV7-8

DNA: TGTGCCAGTAGTCCCCGACTGGGGAGTACTAATGAAAAACTGTTTTTT
CDR3: CASSPRLGSTNEKLFF
size: -
J: TRBJ1-4
D: -
V: TRBV19

DNA: TGTGCCAGCAGTTCGGGGAAAAACATTCAGTACTTC
CDR3: CASSSGKNIQYF
size: -
J: TRBJ2-4
D: -
V: TRBV7-6

DNA: TGTGCCAGCAGCTCCGACAGGTCAGCTGGAAACACCATATATTTT
CDR3: CASSSDRSAGNTIYF
size: -
J: TRBJ1-3
D: -
V: TRBV9

DNA: TGTGCCAGCAGAGCAGGGTTACGTGGCTACACCTTC
CDR3: CASRAGLRGYTF
size: -
J: TRBJ1-2
D: -
V: TRBV27

DNA: TGTGCCAGCAGTCACGACGAGGAGGTATCCCGGTCCTATAATTCACCCCTCCACTTT
CDR3: CASSHDEEVSRSYNSPLHF
size: -
J: TRBJ1-6
D: -
V: TRBV2

DNA: TGCAGCGTCAGCGACTCAACAGGGGGGTATCAGCCCCAGCATTTT
CDR3: CSVSDSTGGYQPQHF
size: -
J: TRBJ1-5
D: TRBD1
V: TRBV29-1

DNA: TGTGCCAGCAGTTTATCAGCTAGCGGGAGCTACGAGCAGTACTTC
CDR3: CASSLSASGSYEQYF
size: -
J: TRBJ2-7
D: TRBD2
V: TRBV27

DNA: TGTGCCAGCAGGGTAAGACTAGCGGCCTACGAGCAGTACTTC
CDR3: CASRVRLAAYEQYF
size: -
J: TRBJ2-7
D: TRBD2
V: TRBV2

DNA: TGTGCCAGCAGTTACAGAGCGGGAGCAGAATACAATGAGCAGTTCTTC
CDR3: CASSYRAGAEYNEQFF
size: -
J: TRBJ2-1
D: TRBD2
V: TRBV6-5

DNA: TGTGCCATCAGTTGGACTAGCGGAAGCTCCTACGAGCAGTACTTC
CDR3: CAISWTSGSSYEQYF
size: -
J: TRBJ2-7
D: TRBD2
V: TRBV10-3

DNA: TGTGCCAGTAGTGCGACAGGAAACACTGAAGCTTTCTTT
CDR3: CASSATGNTEAFF
size: few
J: TRBJ1-1
D: -
V: TRBV19

DNA: TGTGCCAGCAGCGCAACCGGGACTAACTATGGCTACACCTTC
CDR3: CASSATGTNYGYTF
size: few
J: TRBJ1-2
D: -
V: TRBV5-4

DNA: TGTGCCACCAAATACTATGGCTACACCTTC
CDR3: CATKYYGYTF
size: few
J: TRBJ1-2
D: -
V: TRBV6-5

DNA: TGTGCCAGCAAAATTCAGGGAAGCTTAGAAGATGGCTACACCTTC
CDR3: CASKIQGSLEDGYTF
size: -
J: TRBJ1-2
D: -
V: TRBV6-5

DNA: TGTGCCAGCAGTTTACAGGGGGCGGCAGATACGCAGTATTTT
CDR3: CASSLQGAADTQYF
size: -
J: TRBJ2-3
D: TRBD1
V: TRBV28

DNA: TGCGCCAGCAGCTTGGGGGCTAGCAAAGAGCAGTACTTC
CDR3: CASSLGASKEQYF
size: -
J: TRBJ2-7
D: -
V: TRBV5-1

DNA: TGTGCCAGCAGCTTAGGACTCAGCACAGATACGCAGTATTTT
CDR3: CASSLGLSTDTQYF
size: -
J: TRBJ2-3
D: -
V: TRBV7-9

DNA: TGCAGTGCTACCCGGGGAACTGAAGCTTTCTTT
CDR3: CSATRGTEAFF
size: -
J: TRBJ1-1
D: -
V: TRBV20-1

DNA: TGTGCCAGCAGTGAGGACTCCACCGGGGAGCTGTTTTTT
CDR3: CASSEDSTGELFF
size: -
J: TRBJ2-2
D: -
V: TRBV6-1

DNA: TGTGCCAGCAGTGACTCTCTAGCGGGGTACAATGAGCAGTTCTTC
CDR3: CASSDSLAGYNEQFF
size: -
J: TRBJ2-1
D: TRBD2
V: TRBV6-4

DNA: TGTGCCAGCAGCTTAGTGGCCGAGACAGGGTACGAGCAGTACTTC
CDR3: CASSLVAETGYEQYF
size: few
J: TRBJ2-7
D: TRBD1
V: TRBV7-2

DNA: TGTGCCAGCAGCGCCGAGGGAGGAAGCGGCTACGAGCAGTACTTC
CDR3: CASSAEGGSGYEQYF
size: -
J: TRBJ2-7
D: -
V: TRBV9

DNA: TGTGCCAGCAGTCCCCTACAGGGCGGGAGACATGGCTACACCTTC
CDR3: CASSPLQGGRHGYTF
size: -
J: TRBJ1-2
D: -
V: TRBV27

DNA: TGTGCCAGCAGCGGGGAACAGGGCTACGAGCAGTACTTC
CDR3: CASSGEQGYEQYF
size: -
J: TRBJ2-7
D: -
V: TRBV7-8

DNA: TGTGCCAGCAGTTACGGGACAGGGGGAGCACCCCTCCACTTT
CDR3: CASSYGTGGAPLHF
size: -
J: TRBJ1-6
D: TRBD1
V: TRBV6-5

DNA: TGTGCCAGCAGCTTGACTAGTTCAGATACGCAGTATTTT
CDR3: CASSLTSSDTQYF
size: -
J: TRBJ2-3
D: -
V: TRBV5-6

DNA: TGCAGCGTTGATGACGGGATCCAAGAGACCCAGTACTTC
CDR3: CSVDDGIQETQYF
size: -
J: TRBJ2-5
D: -
V: TRBV29-1

DNA: TGTGCCAGCAGTGAGGTGGGCCCGGGACAGCTATACTCCTCCTACAATGAGCAGTTCTTC
CDR3: CASSEVGPGQLYSSYNEQFF
size: -
J: TRBJ2-1
D: TRBD1
V: TRBV2

DNA: TGTGCCAGCAGCTTTCCGGAGGTATATGAGCAGTTCTTC
CDR3: CASSFPEVYEQFF
size: -
J: TRBJ2-1
D: -
V: TRBV11-2